This record looks at one T cell receptor (beta chain) sequence and its context. This specimen comes from a study of blood T cell repertoires in COVID-19. CDR1 and CDR2 from the germline V gene are SNHLY and FYNNEI. There are 15 residues in the CDR3. Original data processing: Amplification of reference gene primers was used by the study to estimate nucleated cell counts. TCRdb's table, derived via immunoSEQ multiplex PCR, lists solely in-frame clones and lacks some. V, J and clone size are taken as reported in that table, and D and trimming were inferred from the DNA itself. This sample has tens of thousands of clones, with around 82% found just once.

This TCR derives from a human donor in a cohort sampled during active COVID-19. Input material: peripheral blood. V is TRBV2 and J is TRBJ1-6, with 7 bases fitting TRBD1. CDR3: CSSGQLNRDNSPLHF. The CDR3 bases are TGTTCGTCGGGACAGCTGAATCGGGATAATTCACCCCTCCACTTT.